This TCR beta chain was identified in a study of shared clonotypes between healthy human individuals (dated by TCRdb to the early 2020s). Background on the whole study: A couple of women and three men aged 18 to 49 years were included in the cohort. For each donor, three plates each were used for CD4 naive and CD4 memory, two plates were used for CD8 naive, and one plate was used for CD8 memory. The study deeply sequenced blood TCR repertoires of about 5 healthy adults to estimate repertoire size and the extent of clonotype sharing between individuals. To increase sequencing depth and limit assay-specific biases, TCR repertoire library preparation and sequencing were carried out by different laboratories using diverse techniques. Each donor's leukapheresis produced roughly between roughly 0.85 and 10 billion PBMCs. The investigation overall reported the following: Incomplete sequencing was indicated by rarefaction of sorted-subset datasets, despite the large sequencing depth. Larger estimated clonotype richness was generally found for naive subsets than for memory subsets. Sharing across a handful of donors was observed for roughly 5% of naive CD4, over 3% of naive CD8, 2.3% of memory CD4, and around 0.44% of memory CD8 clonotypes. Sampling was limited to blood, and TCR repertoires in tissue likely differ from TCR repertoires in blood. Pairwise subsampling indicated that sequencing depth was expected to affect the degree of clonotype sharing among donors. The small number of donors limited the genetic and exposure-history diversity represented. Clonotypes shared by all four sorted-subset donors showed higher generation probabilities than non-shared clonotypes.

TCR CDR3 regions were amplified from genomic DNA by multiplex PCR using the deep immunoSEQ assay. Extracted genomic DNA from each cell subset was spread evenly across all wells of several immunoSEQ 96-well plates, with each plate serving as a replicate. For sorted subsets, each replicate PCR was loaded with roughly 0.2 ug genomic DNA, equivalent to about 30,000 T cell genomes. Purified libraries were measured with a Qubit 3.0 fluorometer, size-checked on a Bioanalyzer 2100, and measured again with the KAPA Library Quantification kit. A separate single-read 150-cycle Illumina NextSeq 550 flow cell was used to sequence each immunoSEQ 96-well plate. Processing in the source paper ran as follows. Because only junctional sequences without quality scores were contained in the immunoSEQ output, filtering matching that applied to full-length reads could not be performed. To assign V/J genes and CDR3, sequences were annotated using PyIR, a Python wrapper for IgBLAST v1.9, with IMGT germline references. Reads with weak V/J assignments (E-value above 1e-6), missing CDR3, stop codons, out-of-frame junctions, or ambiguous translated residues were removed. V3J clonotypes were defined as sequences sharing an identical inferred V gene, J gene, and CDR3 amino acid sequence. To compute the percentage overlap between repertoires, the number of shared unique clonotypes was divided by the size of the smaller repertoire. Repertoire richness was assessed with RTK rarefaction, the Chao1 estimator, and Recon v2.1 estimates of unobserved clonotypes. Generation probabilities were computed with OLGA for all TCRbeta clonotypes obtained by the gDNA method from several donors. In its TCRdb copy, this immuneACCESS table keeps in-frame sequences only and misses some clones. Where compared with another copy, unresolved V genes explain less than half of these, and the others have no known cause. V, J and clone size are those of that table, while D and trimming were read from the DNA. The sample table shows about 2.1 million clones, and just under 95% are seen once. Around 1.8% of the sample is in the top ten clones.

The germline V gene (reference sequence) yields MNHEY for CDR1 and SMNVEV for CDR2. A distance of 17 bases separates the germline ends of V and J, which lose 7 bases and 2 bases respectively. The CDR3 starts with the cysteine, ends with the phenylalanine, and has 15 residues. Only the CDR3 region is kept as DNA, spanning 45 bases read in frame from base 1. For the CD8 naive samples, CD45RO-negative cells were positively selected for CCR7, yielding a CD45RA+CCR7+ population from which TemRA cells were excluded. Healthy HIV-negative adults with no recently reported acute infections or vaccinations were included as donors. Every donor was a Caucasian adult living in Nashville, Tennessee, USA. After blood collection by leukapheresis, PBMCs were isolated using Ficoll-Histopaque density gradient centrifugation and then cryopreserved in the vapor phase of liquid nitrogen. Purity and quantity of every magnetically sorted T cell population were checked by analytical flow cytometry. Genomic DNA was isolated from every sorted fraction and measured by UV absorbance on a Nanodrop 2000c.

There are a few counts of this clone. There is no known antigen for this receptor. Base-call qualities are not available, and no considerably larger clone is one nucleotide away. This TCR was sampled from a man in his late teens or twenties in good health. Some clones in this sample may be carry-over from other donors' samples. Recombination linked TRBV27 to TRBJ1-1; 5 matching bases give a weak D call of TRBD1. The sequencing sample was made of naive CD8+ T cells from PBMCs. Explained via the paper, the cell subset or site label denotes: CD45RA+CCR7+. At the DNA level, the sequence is TGTGCCAGCACCCCTGTTGGGGGAGTTAACACTGAAGCTTTCTTT. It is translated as CASTPVGGVNTEAFF.